This passage covers 29 T cell receptor beta chains from one sample sequenced in a study of cytomegalovirus exposure and HLA in healthy donors. The study ran its PCR with 60 Vbeta and 13 Jbeta primers. Using immunoSEQ multiplex PCR, the repertoire was profiled, and TCRdb retains in-frame clones only, with some absent. The sample carries 200,000 to 250,000 clones, roughly 80% recorded once. The sequencing sample was made of PBMCs. The source of these receptors is a woman aged 35 to 49 in good health and CMV-seropositive.

V is TRBV30 and J is TRBJ2-1; 8 bases agree with TRBD1. Germline-derived CDR1 and CDR2 are GTSNPN and SVGIG (reference sequence). The CDR3 is made up of 16 amino acids. V was pared by 1 base and J by 5 bases, with 10 bases of the junction left unmatched. CDR3 loop: CAWSDSPDRENNEQFF. In DNA form, the CDR3 reads TGTGCCTGGAGTGATAGCCCGGACAGGGAAAACAATGAGCAGTTCTTC.

This clone was seen a single time. The gene calls are TRBV30 and TRBJ2-5; TRBD1 matches 8 bases. The end of the DNA aligns better with TRBJ2-7, so the J call may be wrong. Germline V gene data show CDR1 as GTSNPN and CDR2 as SVGIG (reference sequence). CDR3 length: 14 amino acids. CDR3: CAWAPGTGSYEQYF. The DNA of the CDR3 is TGTGCCTGGGCGCCCGGGACAGGATCGTACGAGCAGTACTTC.

Points on this clone: This likely comes from a read error, as the CDR3 has no conserved phenylalanine or tryptophan at its end. This chain joins TRBV27 and TRBJ1-1; D not certain. Germline V lookup: CDR1 MNHEY, CDR2 SMNVEV (reference sequence). Trimming took off 2 bases at V and 6 bases at J, with 13 bases between the two ends. This CDR3 is built from 14 residues. In nucleotides, the CDR3 is TGTGCCAGCAGTTTAGCGCTAGGTAGCGCTGAAGCTTTCCTT. This translates into CASSLALGSAEAFL.

This chain joins TRBV14 and TRBJ1-2; D unresolved. This CDR3 spans 17 amino acids. V lost 4 bases to trimming and J lost 1 base, with 19 bases between them. The germline V gene has CDR1 SGHDN and CDR2 FVKESK. CDR3 loop: CASSPWVIDRDNYGYTF. DNA for the CDR3: TGTGCCAGCAGCCCGTGGGTTATCGACCGGGATAACTATGGCTACACCTTC. The entire variable domain, with the rest obtained from reference TRBV14 and TRBJ1-2, is as follows: EAGVTQFPSHSVIEKGQTVTLRCDPISGHDNLYWYRRVMGKEIKFLLHFVKESKQDESGMPNNRFLAERTGGTYSTLKVQPAELEDSGVYFCASSPWVIDRDNYGYTFGSGTRLTVV.

The V call is TRBV29-1, the J call TRBJ1-2; the match to TRBD1 covers 9 bases. This CDR3 contains 12 residues. V trimming: 6 bases; J trimming: 7 bases; junction bases outside the gene matches: 6. Germline CDR1 is SQVTM and CDR2 is ANQGSEA. DNA of the CDR3: TGCAGCGTCTCACAGACAGGGGGTGGCTACACCTTC. This codes for CSVSQTGGGYTF.

V usage is TRBV6-5 and J usage is TRBJ2-1; 11 positions agree with TRBD2. Per the germline V gene, CDR1 is MNHEY and CDR2 is SVGAGI. Trimming at V came to 5 bases and at J to 8 bases, leaving 8 bases not matched to a gene. This CDR3 spans 15 amino acids. The CDR3 region has the DNA TGTGCCAGCAGTCAATTAGCGGGGGGGTTAGATGAGCAGTTCTTC. It specifies CASSQLAGGLDEQFF.

This clone appeared a few times. The rearrangement joins TRBV7-3 to TRBJ1-2, with D possibly TRBD1 on 5 matching bases. There are 12 residues in the CDR3. The germline V and J ends were trimmed by 4 bases and 8 bases, with 11 bases remaining between them. The germline V gene encodes CDR1 SGHTA and CDR2 FQGTGA. The CDR3 coding sequence is TGTGCCAGCAGCTCTAATAGGGGAGGCTACACCTTC. This gives the protein CASSSNRGGYTF.

The CDR3 reads CASSWDTRSTNEKLFF. CDR3 nucleotide sequence: TGTGCCAGCAGCTGGGACACGAGATCAACTAATGAAAAACTGTTTTTT. The chain employs TRBV2 and TRBJ1-4; D may be TRBD1 (6 bases). The CDR3 totals 16 residues. V lost 6 bases and J 0 bases, leaving 14 bases between the germline ends. The V gene's germline CDR1 is SNHLY and CDR2 FYNNEI.

Note on this clone: An end of the junction does not agree with germline; a read error may underlie this. The chain recombines TRBV4-3 with TRBJ2-7; D unresolved. From germline, CDR1 is LGHNA and CDR2 YSLEER. This CDR3 is 15 amino acids long. The CDR3 protein is CASSQGVIVPYGQYF. Written as DNA, the CDR3 is TGCGCCAGCAGCCAAGGAGTGATAGTTCCCTACGGGCAGTACTTC.

This chain joins TRBV10-3 and TRBJ2-3; TRBD2 aligns across 8 bases. CDR3 length: 15 residues. V was clipped by 10 bases and J by 0 bases; unmatched bases: 9. Germline V gene data show CDR1 as ENHRY and CDR2 as SYGVKD. Here the CDR3 reads CATGGREASTDTQYF. The CDR3 nucleotides are TGTGCCACCGGGGGGCGGGAGGCCAGCACAGATACGCAGTATTTT.

V gene TRBV7-9 combines with J gene TRBJ2-1; 10 bases are a match to TRBD1. V gave up 5 bases and J gave up 3 bases; unmatched junction bases: 4. This CDR3 is 15 amino acids long. Germline V lookup: CDR1 SEHNR, CDR2 FQNEAQ (reference sequence). DNA of the CDR3: TGTGCCAGCAGCCCGGGACAGGGGTTCTACAATGAGCAGTTCTTC. Translating it yields CASSPGQGFYNEQFF.

The chain is built from TRBV7-8 and TRBJ2-7, with 7 bases lining up with TRBD2. The germline V gene encodes CDR1 SGHVS and CDR2 FQNEAQ. The V and J ends lost 1 base and 7 bases, in that order; junction bases with no gene match: 7. This CDR3 spans 14 amino acids. This chain's CDR3 is CASSLEAGVWEQYF. Written as DNA, the CDR3 is TGTGCCAGCAGCTTAGAGGCGGGGGTGTGGGAGCAGTACTTC.

The rearrangement joins TRBV5-1 to TRBJ2-1; possibly TRBD2 for D (7 bases). The CDR3 length is 15 residues. In germline, CDR1 is SGHRS, CDR2 YFSETQ. The germline V and J ends were trimmed by 4 bases and 8 bases, with 19 bases remaining between them. This chain's CDR3 is CASSLVPGGLDEQFF. The CDR3 DNA sequence: TGCGCCAGCAGCCTTGTACCGGGGGGCCTGGATGAGCAGTTCTTC.

V usage is TRBV6-5 and J usage is TRBJ2-5; D might be TRBD2 (6 bases). Trimming left V 2 bases short and J 4 bases short, with 14 bases between. Germline V lookup: CDR1 MNHEY, CDR2 SVGAGI. The CDR3 consists of 15 residues. The CDR3 spells CASSYGAGQRETQYF. The CDR3 nucleotides are TGTGCCAGCAGTTACGGCGCGGGGCAGCGAGAGACCCAGTACTTC.

With respect to this clone: At the DNA level, this CDR3 is encoded by other sequences in the same sample as well. V and J are TRBV6-1 and TRBJ1-2; TRBD1 might be the D (5 bases). The CDR3 length is 13 residues. The ends were cut back, 2 bases at V and 4 bases at J, with 8 bases in the middle. CDR1 MNHNS and CDR2 SASEGT come from the germline V gene. The CDR3 loop reads CASSETDSYGYTF. CDR3 sequence (DNA): TGTGCCAGCAGTGAAACCGACAGCTATGGCTACACCTTC.

V gene TRBV5-6 combines with J gene TRBJ2-3, with D perhaps matching TRBD1 (5 bases). The CDR3 extends over 13 amino acids. V lost 4 bases and J 4 bases, leaving 10 bases between the germline ends. The germline V gene encodes CDR1 SGHDT and CDR2 YYEEEE. The CDR3 reads CASSGSGPDTQYF. In DNA, the CDR3 is TGTGCCAGCAGCGGCTCAGGGCCAGATACGCAGTATTTT. Complete variable domain (other parts from reference TRBV5-6 and TRBJ2-3): DAGVTQSPTHLIKTRGQQVTLRCSPKSGHDTVSWYQQALGQGPQFIFQYYEEEERQRGNFPDRFSGHQFPNYSSELNVNALLLGDSALYLCASSGSGPDTQYFGPGTRLTVL.

The chain joins TRBV7-9 to TRBJ2-1; 10 positions agree with TRBD1. This CDR3 region has 17 residues. J lost 6 bases, V lost 5 bases, and 13 bases had no gene match. Germline V gives CDR1 SEHNR, CDR2 FQNEAQ (reference sequence). The chain's CDR3 is CASSLRTGGNVGNEQFF. For the CDR3, the DNA is TGTGCCAGCAGCCTCCGGACAGGGGGGAATGTAGGCAATGAGCAGTTCTTC.

Regarding this clone: The sample has other DNA sequences that encode this CDR3 too. V gene TRBV7-9 combines with J gene TRBJ1-1, with 7 positions matching TRBD1. The V gene end was trimmed by 3 bases and the J gene end by 1 base; junction bases not matched to a gene: 2. The V gene's germline CDR1 is SEHNR and CDR2 FQNEAQ (reference sequence). This CDR3 comprises 14 residues. CDR3 in amino acids: CASSLGTANTEAFF. CDR3 coding DNA: TGTGCCAGCAGCTTGGGGACAGCGAACACTGAAGCTTTCTTT.

The V call is TRBV2, the J call TRBJ2-7, with a possible D match to TRBD2 (5 bases). In germline, CDR1 is SNHLY, CDR2 FYNNEI. V gave up 6 bases and J gave up 6 bases, with 15 bases separating them. This CDR3 has 13 amino acids. The CDR3 DNA sequence: TGTGCCAGCAGGAGCACGGAGGTCCTCGAGCAGTACTTC. Its translation: CASRSTEVLEQYF.

The V and J genes are TRBV30 and TRBJ1-1, with D perhaps TRBD1 (6 bases). Trimming left V 4 bases short and J 8 bases short, with 20 bases between. This CDR3 has 14 amino acids. Germline CDR1 reads GTSNPN; CDR2 reads SVGIG (reference sequence). As DNA, the CDR3 is TGTGCCTGGATCCCGCCCAAAGGGGGGGTAGAAGCTTTCTTT. Translated, it gives CAWIPPKGGVEAFF.

The V gene is TRBV30, the J gene TRBJ1-5; D unclear. Germline values: CDR1 GTSNPN, CDR2 SVGIG (reference sequence). The CDR3 consists of 14 residues. The V and J ends lost 2 bases and 0 bases respectively, with 8 bases between them. Here the CDR3 reads CAWSYLNSNQPQHF. Written as DNA, the CDR3 is TGTGCCTGGAGTTACCTAAATAGCAATCAGCCCCAGCATTTT. Complete variable domain (other parts from reference TRBV30 and TRBJ1-5): SQTIHQWPATLVQPVGSPLSLECTVEGTSNPNLYWYRQAAGRGLQLLFYSVGIGQISSEVPQNLSASRPQDRQFILSSKKLLLSDSGFYLCAWSYLNSNQPQHFGDGTRLSIL.

The rearrangement uses TRBV7-3 and TRBJ2-3; 11 nucleotides line up with TRBD2. V lost 0 bases and J lost 0; bases outside the gene matches: 5. This CDR3 has 18 amino acids. Germline V gene data show CDR1 as SGHTA and CDR2 as FQGTGA. CDR3 in DNA: TGTGCCAGCAGCTTAACTAGCGGGGGGGCCCGTAGCACAGATACGCAGTATTTT. Translation: CASSLTSGGARSTDTQYF. Full variable domain (remainder filled in from reference TRBV7-3 and TRBJ2-3): GAGVSQTPSNKVTEKGKYVELRCDPISGHTALYWYRQSLGQGPEFLIYFQGTGAADDSGLPNDRFFAVRPEGSVSTLKIQRTERGDSAVYLCASSLTSGGARSTDTQYFGPGTRLTVL.

The rearrangement links TRBV9 to TRBJ1-2, with 7 nucleotides matching TRBD1. The CDR3 consists of 18 residues. Trimming took 1 base from V and 4 from J; bases not matched to a gene: 16. The germline V gene has CDR1 SGDLS and CDR2 YYNGEE. CDR3 region: CASSVSRIRDSELYGYTF. As DNA, the CDR3 is TGTGCCAGCAGCGTAAGTCGAATACGGGACAGCGAGCTCTATGGCTACACCTTC. Drawing the rest from reference TRBV9 and TRBJ1-2, the complete variable domain is DSGVTQTPKHLITATGQRVTLRCSPRSGDLSVYWYQQSLDQGLQFLIQYYNGEERAKGNILERFSAQQFPDLHSELNLSSLELGDSALYFCASSVSRIRDSELYGYTFGSGTRLTVV.

Turning to this clone: The junction departs from germline at one end; a sequencing error may be responsible. This sample also contains other DNA sequences that code for the same CDR3. The chain employs TRBV29-1 and TRBJ1-1; 9 nucleotides agree with TRBD1. CDR3 size: 12 residues. Germline V gives CDR1 SQVTM, CDR2 ANQGSEA. CDR3: CSVGTGSTEAFF. As DNA, the CDR3 is TGCAGCGTCGGGACAGGGAGCACTGAGGCTTTCTTT.

The V gene is TRBV9, the J gene TRBJ1-5; 9 positions agree with TRBD1. Trimming at V came to 4 bases and at J to 1 base, leaving 3 bases not matched to a gene. The V gene's germline CDR1 is SGDLS and CDR2 YYNGEE. The CDR3 is 15 residues long. CDR3: CASSSGQGSNQPQHF. CDR3 DNA: TGTGCCAGCAGCTCCGGACAGGGGAGCAATCAGCCCCAGCATTTT.

The chain joins TRBV7-7 to TRBJ2-5; D is unclear. The germline V gene encodes CDR1 SSHAT and CDR2 FNYEAQ (reference sequence). V lost 0 bases, J lost 5 bases, and 10 bases lay in between. This CDR3 contains 14 residues. In nucleotides, the CDR3 is TGTGCCAGCAGCTTAGCCCCCAGCGTGGAGACCCAGTACTTC. This codes for CASSLAPSVETQYF.

This clone was seen a handful of times. The J gene is TRBJ2-7, the V gene TRBV5-8; D perhaps matches TRBD1 (8 bases). This CDR3 comprises 16 residues. The V and J ends lost 5 bases and 6 bases respectively, with 24 bases between them. Germline V gene sequence: CDR1 SGHTS, CDR2 YDEGEE. The CDR3 reads CASRSSGAGGRSEQYF. As DNA, the CDR3 is TGTGCCAGCAGGTCCAGCGGGGCAGGGGGCCGTAGCGAGCAGTACTTC.

The chain carries TRBV5-6 and TRBJ2-4, with D possibly being TRBD1 (7 bases). This CDR3 is built from 16 residues. The V gene's germline CDR1 is SGHDT and CDR2 YYEEEE. V was clipped by 1 base and J by 4 bases, with 15 bases between them. Here the CDR3 reads CASSLSPGGLKNIQYF. Written as DNA, the CDR3 is TGTGCCAGCAGCTTGTCTCCAGGGGGACTTAAAAACATTCAGTACTTC.

The rearrangement links TRBV6-4 to TRBJ2-1, with TRBD2 matching 10 bases. Germline V gives CDR1 MRHNA, CDR2 SNTAGT. The junction had 14 bases not matched to a gene; V was cut back by 10 bases and J by 8 bases. The CDR3 extends over 15 amino acids. The CDR3 sequence: CATRSTSGISYEQFF. CDR3 in DNA: TGTGCCACCCGGTCCACTAGCGGGATTAGCTATGAGCAGTTCTTC.